The 27 T cell receptor beta chains reported below all come from one sample, sequenced in a study of OX40 agonist ivuxolimab in advanced cancers. Receptors were amplified or captured by the immunoSEQ multiplex PCR assay. TCRdb mirrors the immuneACCESS table, restricted to in-frame sequences. Some clones are absent from its copies; in checked studies, under half trace to an unresolved V gene, and the reason for the others is unknown. A total of around 80,000 clones appear in this sample, 84% of them only once. The ten largest account for about 2.7% of the sample. The specimen comprised CD4+ or CD8+ T cells sorted from blood, sampled in a trial of the OX40 agonist ivuxolimab. These receptors were collected from an adult with an advanced solid tumor such as melanoma, head and neck, liver or kidney cancer.

The chain carries TRBV6-5 and TRBJ2-1, with 12 nucleotides matching TRBD2. Trimming took 7 bases from V and 9 from J; bases not matched to a gene: 4. The CDR3 spans 13 residues. Germline V CDR1 and CDR2: MNHEY, SVGAGI. The CDR3 DNA reads as TGTGCCAGCATGCTAGCGGGGGGGAGTGAGCAGTTCTTC. It codes for CASMLAGGSEQFF.

This clone was counted between two and nine times. The chain employs TRBV2 and TRBJ1-1; D is unresolved. Trimming cost V 6 bases and J 4 bases, with 9 bases left between them. Germline V gene lookup returns CDR1 SNHLY and CDR2 FYNNEI. The CDR3 length is 12 residues. Written as DNA, the CDR3 is TGTGCCAGCAGGGAATTGATCACTGAAGCTTTCTTT. Protein: CASRELITEAFF.

V is TRBV4-2 and J is TRBJ1-2, with D possibly being TRBD1 (5 bases). The germline gives CDR1 LGHNA, CDR2 YNFKEQ. The CDR3 runs to 16 residues. V was pared by 1 base and J by 4 bases, with 16 bases between. The CDR3 here is CASSQGEWAQGYGYTF. As DNA, the CDR3 is TGTGCCAGCAGCCAAGGGGAATGGGCCCAGGGCTATGGCTACACCTTC.

Remarks on this clone: This sample includes further DNA sequences coding for the same CDR3. The genes are TRBV18 and TRBJ2-5; the match to TRBD2 covers 15 bases. The CDR3 runs to 16 residues. Germline lookup yields CDR1 KGHSH and CDR2 LQKENI. Trimming took 2 bases from V and 2 from J; bases not matched to a gene: 0. The CDR3 reads CASSPGTSGGQETQYF. The CDR3, as DNA: TGTGCCAGCTCACCAGGGACTAGCGGGGGGCAAGAGACCCAGTACTTC. Full variable domain (rest looked up from reference TRBV18 and TRBJ2-5): NAGVMQNPRHLVRRRGQEARLRCSPMKGHSHVYWYRQLPEEGLKFMVYLQKENIIDESGMPKERFSAEFPKEGPSILRIQQVVRGDSAAYFCASSPGTSGGQETQYFGPGTRLLVL.

J is TRBJ1-3 and V is TRBV28; perhaps TRBD1 as D (6 bases). Germline V gene sequence: CDR1 MDHEN, CDR2 SYDVKM. Between the trimmed V and J ends, which lost 6 bases and 7 bases, there was a span of 16 bases. The length of the CDR3 is 14 residues. CDR3 nucleotides: TGTGCCAGCAGACCCCCGGACAGACTTAACACCATATATTTT. Its translation: CASRPPDRLNTIYF.

The rearrangement uses TRBV18 and TRBJ2-6; D is uncertain. V was clipped by 0 bases and J by 0 bases, with 6 bases between them. Germline CDR1 and CDR2: KGHSH and LQKENI. The CDR3 covers 16 residues. CDR3 residues: CASSPPSSSGANVLTF. The CDR3 bases are TGTGCCAGCTCACCACCGTCATCCTCTGGGGCCAACGTCCTGACTTTC.

The chain employs TRBV6-5 and TRBJ1-2; perhaps TRBD1 as D (5 bases). The germline V gene encodes CDR1 MNHEY and CDR2 SVGAGI. V dropped 2 bases and J dropped 7 bases, with 11 bases sitting between them. The CDR3 spans 13 residues. CDR3: CASSYRGNSGYTF. DNA for the CDR3: TGTGCCAGCAGTTACCGGGGGAATAGTGGCTACACCTTC.

The rearrangement joins TRBV19 to TRBJ1-5, with 8 bases that match TRBD1. The germline CDR1 and CDR2 sequences are LNHDA and SQIVND (reference sequence). V lost 6 bases and J lost 6; bases outside the gene matches: 7. CDR3 length equals 14 residues. The CDR3 coding sequence is TGTGCCAGTAGGACCCCAGGGGGCAGTCAGCCCCAGCATTTT. As protein: CASRTPGGSQPQHF.

The rearrangement joins TRBV11-3 to TRBJ2-1; 8 positions match TRBD2. V was clipped by 5 bases and J by 0 bases; unmatched bases: 15. The CDR3 has 19 residues. Germline V gives CDR1 SGHNT, CDR2 YENEEA. The CDR3 sequence: CASSPSGLAGRSSYNEQFF. The CDR3 region has the DNA TGTGCCAGCAGCCCTAGTGGACTAGCAGGAAGGAGCTCCTACAATGAGCAGTTCTTC.

The chain employs TRBV5-5 and TRBJ1-2; perhaps TRBD1 as D (5 bases). In germline, CDR1 is SGHKS, CDR2 YYEKEE (reference sequence). Trimming removed 3 bases at V and 4 bases at J, with 16 bases between. The CDR3 runs 15 residues. The CDR3: CASSSGPTGPYGYTF. Written as DNA, the CDR3 is TGTGCCAGCAGCTCCGGGCCCACAGGTCCCTATGGCTACACCTTC.

The chain links TRBV7-2 to TRBJ1-6, with D hard to call. The CDR3 extends over 14 amino acids. The germline V gene has CDR1 SGHTA and CDR2 FQGNSA. Between the trimmed V and J ends, which lost 1 base and 4 bases, there was a span of 5 bases. Here the CDR3 reads CASSLVQYNSPLHF. CDR3 bases: TGTGCCAGCAGCTTAGTCCAGTATAATTCACCCCTCCACTTT.

The chain has TRBV19 and TRBJ2-7; 9 positions match TRBD1. The CDR3 is 14 amino acids. V was pared by 4 bases and J by 3 bases, with 4 bases of the junction left unmatched. Germline V gives CDR1 LNHDA, CDR2 SQIVND (reference sequence). This CDR3 reads CASSTQGQGYEQYF. As DNA, the CDR3 is TGTGCCAGTAGTACCCAGGGACAGGGCTACGAGCAGTACTTC. Full variable domain (remainder filled in from reference TRBV19 and TRBJ2-7): DGGITQSPKYLFRKEGQNVTLSCEQNLNHDAMYWYRQDPGQGLRLIYYSQIVNDFQKGDIAEGYSVSREKKESFPLTVTSAQKNPTAFYLCASSTQGQGYEQYFGPGTRLTVT.

The chain is built from TRBV5-1 and TRBJ2-1; D ambiguous. V dropped 2 bases and J dropped 4 bases, with 7 bases sitting between them. Per germline, CDR1 SGHRS and CDR2 YFSETQ. The CDR3 covers 13 residues. The CDR3: CASSFFRYNEQFF. Written as DNA, the CDR3 is TGCGCCAGCAGCTTTTTTCGATACAATGAGCAGTTCTTC.

This chain joins TRBV9 and TRBJ2-5; 8 nucleotides agree with TRBD1. The CDR3 is 16 residues long. V shed 0 bases and J 4 bases; nucleotides not matched to a gene: 8. Germline-derived CDR1 and CDR2 are SGDLS and YYNGEE. DNA for the CDR3: TGTGCCAGCAGCGTAGGGACAGGGAAAAGCCCAGAGACCCAGTACTTC. This gives the protein CASSVGTGKSPETQYF. Combining the CDR3 with reference TRBV9 and TRBJ2-5 gives the whole variable domain DSGVTQTPKHLITATGQRVTLRCSPRSGDLSVYWYQQSLDQGLQFLIQYYNGEERAKGNILERFSAQQFPDLHSELNLSSLELGDSALYFCASSVGTGKSPETQYFGPGTRLLVL.

Worth noting for this clone: Other DNA sequences in this sample translate to the same CDR3. The genes are TRBV18 and TRBJ1-3; 7 nucleotides align to TRBD1. This CDR3 comprises 16 residues. The germline CDR1 and CDR2 sequences are KGHSH and LQKENI. Trimming removed 3 bases from V and 2 bases from J; junction bases left unmatched: 7. Here the CDR3 reads CASSPTRQGAGNTIYF. DNA of the CDR3: TGTGCCAGCTCACCCACGCGACAGGGAGCTGGAAACACCATATATTTT.

J is TRBJ2-5 and V is TRBV19, with D hard to call. The germline V and J ends were trimmed by 6 bases and 0 bases, with 14 bases remaining between them. CDR3 length equals 15 residues. Per germline, CDR1 LNHDA and CDR2 SQIVND (reference sequence). The CDR3 loop is CASSPDGGYQETQYF. The CDR3 DNA sequence: TGTGCCAGTAGCCCGGACGGCGGATACCAAGAGACCCAGTACTTC.

The chain is built from TRBV11-1 and TRBJ2-7; possibly TRBD2 for D (7 bases). The germline gives CDR1 SGHAT, CDR2 FQDESV (reference sequence). The CDR3 is 12 residues long. The ends were cut back, 1 base at V and 12 bases at J, with 13 bases in the middle. CDR3: CASSLGGGRAYV. The CDR3 nucleotides are TGTGCCAGCAGCTTAGGAGGGGGGAGGGCGTACGTC.

This chain connects TRBV6-6 to TRBJ2-7, with D perhaps assigned TRBD1 or TRBD2 (5 bases each). The CDR3 has 14 amino acids. The V and J ends lost 2 bases and 2 bases respectively, with 10 bases between them. The V gene's germline CDR1 is MNHNY and CDR2 SVGAGI (reference sequence). This chain's CDR3 is CASSYGDGPYEQYV. The CDR3 DNA sequence: TGTGCCAGCAGTTACGGGGACGGCCCCTACGAGCAGTACGTC.

The rearrangement uses TRBV7-3 and TRBJ2-1; TRBD1 agrees at 11 bases. The CDR3 has 15 residues. CDR1 SGHTA and CDR2 FQGTGA come from the germline V gene. J lost 7 bases, V lost 5 bases, and 7 bases had no gene match. The CDR3 loop is CASSPPGQGGNEQFF. In DNA form, the CDR3 reads TGTGCCAGCAGCCCGCCGGGACAGGGGGGGAATGAGCAGTTCTTC.

The CDR3 is CASRAGEVTGELFF. The CDR3 DNA follows: TGCGCCAGCAGGGCAGGAGAGGTCACCGGGGAGCTGTTTTTT. This chain uses TRBV5-1 with TRBJ2-2, with no clear D. The germline V gene encodes CDR1 SGHRS and CDR2 YFSETQ. With 5 bases removed from V and 4 bases from J, the gap between germline ends came to 12 bases. This CDR3 has 14 amino acids. Combining the CDR3 with reference TRBV5-1 and TRBJ2-2 gives the whole variable domain KAGVTQTPRYLIKTRGQQVTLSCSPISGHRSVSWYQQTPGQGLQFLFEYFSETQRNKGNFPGRFSGRQFSNSRSEMNVSTLELGDSALYLCASRAGEVTGELFFGEGSRLTVL.

The chain employs TRBV7-3 and TRBJ2-2, with D unresolved. Deletions cut 4 bases from V and 6 bases from J, with 6 bases between. The V gene's germline CDR1 is SGHTA and CDR2 FQGTGA. This CDR3 has 12 residues. This CDR3 is CASSSDAGELFF. CDR3 coding DNA: TGTGCCAGCAGCTCCGATGCCGGGGAGCTGTTTTTT.

This clone was seen once. This rearrangement joins TRBV18 to TRBJ2-5; 8 positions match TRBD1. V gave up 3 bases and J gave up 3 bases; unmatched junction bases: 9. The germline V gene encodes CDR1 KGHSH and CDR2 LQKENI. This CDR3 is 16 amino acids long. The CDR3 reads CASSPGTGLNKETQYF. DNA for the CDR3: TGTGCCAGCTCACCGGGGACAGGACTGAACAAAGAGACCCAGTACTTC. Full variable domain (remainder filled in from reference TRBV18 and TRBJ2-5): NAGVMQNPRHLVRRRGQEARLRCSPMKGHSHVYWYRQLPEEGLKFMVYLQKENIIDESGMPKERFSAEFPKEGPSILRIQQVVRGDSAAYFCASSPGTGLNKETQYFGPGTRLLVL.

The gene calls are TRBV28 and TRBJ1-1, with a weak D call TRBD1 (6 bases). The CDR3 is 19 amino acids. V lost 4 bases and J 1 base, leaving 25 bases between the germline ends. Germline V gene sequence: CDR1 MDHEN, CDR2 SYDVKM. As DNA, the CDR3 is TGTGCCAGCAGTTCCCCCTGGGCGGGCCGAGGGGGGACGAACACTGAAGCTTTCTTT. Protein sequence: CASSSPWAGRGGTNTEAFF.

The rearrangement links TRBV7-3 to TRBJ1-2; maybe TRBD1 (6 bases). The ends were cut back, 4 bases at V and 4 bases at J, with 7 bases in the middle. Germline V gene data show CDR1 as SGHTA and CDR2 as FQGTGA. The CDR3 has 12 residues. The CDR3 DNA reads TGTGCCAGCAGCTCGACAGGCTATGGCTACACCTTC. Residues: CASSSTGYGYTF.

The chain combines TRBV9 with TRBJ1-2; D gene uncertain. V shed 0 bases and J shed 7 bases, with 13 bases lying between them. The CDR3 has 14 amino acids. The germline CDR1 and CDR2 sequences are SGDLS and YYNGEE. CDR3 amino acids: CASSVEGRVTGYTF. CDR3 DNA sequence: TGTGCCAGCAGCGTAGAAGGACGTGTAACTGGCTACACCTTC.

This clone showed up just a few times. The chain is built from TRBV6-1 and TRBJ1-2; 7 nucleotides match TRBD1. After removal of 4 bases from V and 5 bases from J, the junction contained 10 bases not matched to a gene. Looked up from germline, CDR1 is MNHNS and CDR2 is SASEGT. This CDR3 has 15 residues. The CDR3 loop is CASSGGQRHQYGYTF. CDR3 coding DNA: TGTGCCAGCAGTGGGGGACAGAGGCACCAGTATGGCTACACCTTC.

The chain carries TRBV19 and TRBJ1-2; no clear D. This CDR3 spans 15 amino acids. V gave up 5 bases and J gave up 6 bases, with 19 bases separating them. CDR1 and CDR2 from the germline V gene are LNHDA and SQIVND (reference sequence). The CDR3 DNA is TGTGCCAGTAGTCCTGGACGCCTAGAGGTTCATGGCTACACCTTC. Its protein product is CASSPGRLEVHGYTF.